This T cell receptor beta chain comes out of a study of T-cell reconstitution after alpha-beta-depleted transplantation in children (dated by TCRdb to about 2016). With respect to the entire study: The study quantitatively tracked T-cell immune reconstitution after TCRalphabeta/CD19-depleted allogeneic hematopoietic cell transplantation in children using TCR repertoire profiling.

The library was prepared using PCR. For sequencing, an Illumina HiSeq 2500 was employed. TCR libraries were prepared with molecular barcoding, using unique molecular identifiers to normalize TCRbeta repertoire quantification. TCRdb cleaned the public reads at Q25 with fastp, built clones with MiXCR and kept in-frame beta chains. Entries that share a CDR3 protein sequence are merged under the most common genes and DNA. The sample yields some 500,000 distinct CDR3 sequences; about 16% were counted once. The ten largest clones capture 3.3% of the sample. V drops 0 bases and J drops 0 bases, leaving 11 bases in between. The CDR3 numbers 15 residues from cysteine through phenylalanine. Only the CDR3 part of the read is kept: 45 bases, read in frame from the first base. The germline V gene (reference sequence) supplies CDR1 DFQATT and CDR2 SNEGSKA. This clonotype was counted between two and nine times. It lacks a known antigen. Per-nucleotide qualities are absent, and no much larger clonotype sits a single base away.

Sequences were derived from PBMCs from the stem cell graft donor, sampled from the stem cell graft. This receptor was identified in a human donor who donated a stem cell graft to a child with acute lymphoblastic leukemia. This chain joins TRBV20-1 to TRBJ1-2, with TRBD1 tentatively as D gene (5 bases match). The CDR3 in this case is CSAREPRATNYGYTF. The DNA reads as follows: TGCAGTGCTAGAGAACCCAGGGCTACTAACTATGGCTACACCTTC.